The entry that follows covers one TCR beta chain sequence. This sample stems from a study of blood T cell repertoires in COVID-19. Study in general: Samples of COVID-19 (acute and convalescent) were obtained from the United States, Italy and Spain. In each case, the material was cDNA or gDNA derived from T cells, B-cell-depleted T cells, or PBMCs.

This CDR3 contains 15 residues. Per the germline V gene, CDR1 is MNHEY and CDR2 is SMNVEV (reference sequence). With 3 bases clipped from V and 5 bases from J, the junction kept 4 bases outside the gene matches. Source study methods: By means of reference gene primer amplification, nucleated cell counts were estimated. Measured with immunoSEQ multiplex PCR; TCRdb has only the in-frame clones, and not every one. The D gene and trimming were derived from the DNA, and the V and J assignments and clone size from that table. This sample carries 200,000 or so clones, about 82% of them seen once, and the ten largest clones take more than 5%.

V is TRBV27 and J is TRBJ2-2, with 9 bases matching TRBD1. The sample consisted of peripheral blood. This TCR was sampled from a young woman with acute or convalescent COVID-19. The CDR3 region is CASSLGTGRTGELFF. CDR3 bases: TGTGCCAGCAGTTTGGGGACAGGGAGGACCGGGGAGCTGTTTTTT.